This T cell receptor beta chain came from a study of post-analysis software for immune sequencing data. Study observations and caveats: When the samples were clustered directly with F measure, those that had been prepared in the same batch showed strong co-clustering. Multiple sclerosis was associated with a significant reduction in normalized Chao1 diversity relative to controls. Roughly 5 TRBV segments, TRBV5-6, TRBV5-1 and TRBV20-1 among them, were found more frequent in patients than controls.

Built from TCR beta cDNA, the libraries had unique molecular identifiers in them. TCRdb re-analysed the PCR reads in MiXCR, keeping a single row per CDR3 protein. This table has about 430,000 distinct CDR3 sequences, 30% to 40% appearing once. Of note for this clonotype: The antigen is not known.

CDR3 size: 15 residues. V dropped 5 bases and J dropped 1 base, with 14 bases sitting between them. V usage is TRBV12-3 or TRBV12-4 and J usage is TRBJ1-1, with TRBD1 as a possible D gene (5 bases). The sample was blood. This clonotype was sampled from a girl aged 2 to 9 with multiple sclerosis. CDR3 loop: CASSELTVPNTEAFF. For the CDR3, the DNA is TGTGCCAGCAGTGAACTGACAGTGCCGAACACTGAAGCTTTCTTT.